This T cell receptor beta chain was found in a study of T cell changes during pregnancy in multiple sclerosis. The CDR3 totals 15 residues. The ends were cut back, 5 bases at V and 0 bases at J, with 10 bases in the middle. The germline V gene has CDR1 SNHLY and CDR2 FYNNEI. Here immunoSEQ multiplex PCR was the method, and the copy in TCRdb shows in-frame clones only, minus some. The sample yields 70,000 to 95,000 clones, 89% seen once. The chain employs TRBV2 and TRBJ1-4, with D perhaps matching TRBD1 (5 bases). Material: peripheral blood, obtained before pregnancy. The receptor was isolated from a female donor with multiple sclerosis, enrolled in a pregnancy study. CDR3 nucleotides: TGTGCCAGCAGTAGCCAGGGCACAACTAATGAAAAACTGTTTTTT. Translated, it gives CASSSQGTTNEKLFF.